The present TCR beta chain was sequenced within a study of T cell responses to AZD1222 COVID-19 vaccine. This CDR3 comprises 16 residues. V lost 4 bases, J lost 6 bases, and 18 bases lay in between. The germline gives CDR1 LNHDA, CDR2 SQIVND (reference sequence). TCRdb keeps only in-frame clones here, not all; method: immunoSEQ multiplex PCR. The table lists some 150,000 clones, 92% of them singletons. Sequencing used peripheral blood, obtained 28 days after the second AZD1222 dose. The receptor was derived from an adult who received the AZD1222 COVID-19 vaccine. The chain combines TRBV19 with TRBJ2-2, with D possibly matching TRBD1 (6 bases). Here the CDR3 DNA reads TGTGCCAGTAGTAGCACAGGGCCTCCAATGTCCGGGGAGCTGTTTTTT. Its translation: CASSSTGPPMSGELFF.